One and the same sample provided the 23 T cell receptor beta chains below, sequenced in a study of T cells in pancreatic ductal adenocarcinoma. TCRdb keeps only in-frame clones here, not all; method: immunoSEQ multiplex PCR. The profile shows over 85,000 clones, roughly 95% of them singletons. No neoadjuvant therapy was given to the selected pancreatic ductal adenocarcinoma patients before their surgery. Sequences were obtained from PBMCs. The receptors shown here come from a human donor with pancreatic ductal adenocarcinoma.

This chain connects TRBV30 to TRBJ2-1, with no clear D. The V end lost 0 bases, the J end lost 2 bases, and 11 bases lay between the germline ends. The CDR3 is 15 amino acids. Germline assignment: CDR1 GTSNPN and CDR2 SVGIG (reference sequence). The CDR3 is CAWSVQTATYNEQFF. In DNA, the CDR3 is TGTGCCTGGAGTGTACAAACAGCAACCTACAATGAGCAGTTCTTC.

The chain uses TRBV28 and TRBJ2-7, with D possibly being TRBD1 (7 bases). Deletions cut 10 bases from V and 6 bases from J, with 10 bases between. The germline gives CDR1 MDHEN, CDR2 SYDVKM. The CDR3 is made up of 10 amino acids. CDR3 loop: CATGGFEQYF. Here the CDR3 DNA reads TGTGCCACAGGGGGGTTCGAGCAGTACTTC.

The CDR3 protein is CASSLRLGKTLGNQQYF. In DNA form, the CDR3 reads TGTGCCAGCAGTTTAAGGTTAGGAAAGACTTTGGGTAATCAGCAGTATTTT. The chain combines TRBV27 with TRBJ2-3, with unresolved D. Germline CDR1 MNHEY, CDR2 SMNVEV (reference sequence). Trimming took 2 bases from V and 11 from J, leaving 26 bases between them. This CDR3 is 17 amino acids long.

The chain has TRBV7-9 and TRBJ2-1; 8 bases match TRBD1. The CDR3 totals 15 residues. CDR1 SEHNR and CDR2 FQNEAQ come from the germline V gene (reference sequence). Trimming took 1 base from V and 8 from J; bases not matched to a gene: 7. The CDR3, as DNA: TGTGCCAGCAGCTTAGTTCAGGGGGCGAAAGATGAGCAGTTCTTC. This translates into CASSLVQGAKDEQFF.

This chain uses TRBV7-2 with TRBJ2-1; 8 bases match TRBD2. Germline values: CDR1 SGHTA, CDR2 FQGNSA. The ends lost 1 base at V and 7 bases at J; junction bases unmatched: 9. The CDR3 length is 16 residues. The CDR3 here is CASSLVFGGRRNEQFF. CDR3 DNA: TGTGCCAGCAGCTTAGTGTTCGGCGGGAGGAGGAATGAGCAGTTCTTC.

This clone occurred once. The rearrangement links TRBV7-9 to TRBJ2-3; no reliable D call. Trimming shortened V by 5 bases and J by 4 bases, and 10 bases separated the two germline ends. This CDR3 region has 13 residues. Germline assignment: CDR1 SEHNR and CDR2 FQNEAQ (reference sequence). The CDR3 region is CASSRDNSDTQYF. CDR3 DNA: TGTGCCAGCAGCCGAGACAATTCAGATACGCAGTATTTT. The full variable domain, completed using reference TRBV7-9 and TRBJ2-3, is DTGVSQNPRHKITKRGQNVTFRCDPISEHNRLYWYRQTLGQGPEFLTYFQNEAQLEKSRLLSDRFSAERPKGSFSTLEIQRTEQGDSAMYLCASSRDNSDTQYFGPGTRLTVL.

The rearrangement joins TRBV7-9 to TRBJ2-7, with 8 nucleotides matching TRBD1. CDR3 length equals 15 residues. Germline V gene data show CDR1 as SEHNR and CDR2 as FQNEAQ (reference sequence). Losses at the gene ends were 5 bases for V and 4 bases for J; bases not matched to a gene: 10. CDR3 residues: CASSTSGGASYEQYF. In DNA form, the CDR3 reads TGTGCCAGCAGCACTTCAGGGGGCGCTTCTTACGAGCAGTACTTC.

The V call is TRBV19, the J call TRBJ2-3, with TRBD1 matching over 8 bases. The CDR3 is 14 amino acids. V shed 1 base and J 8 bases; nucleotides not matched to a gene: 5. From germline, CDR1 is LNHDA and CDR2 SQIVND (reference sequence). The CDR3 here is CASSIGQGAGTQYF. CDR3 DNA sequence: TGTGCCAGTAGTATAGGGCAGGGGGCCGGTACGCAGTATTTT.

The chain recombines TRBV7-2 with TRBJ2-5; possibly TRBD1 for D (5 bases). Per germline, CDR1 SGHTA and CDR2 FQGNSA. The CDR3 spans 12 residues. Trimming took off 7 bases at V and 2 bases at J, with 8 bases between the two ends. The CDR3 coding sequence is TGTGCCAGCACCCGACAGCAAGAGACCCAGTACTTC. Its protein product is CASTRQQETQYF.

The chain carries TRBV5-4 and TRBJ2-2; a weak D match, TRBD1 (5 bases). V shed 0 bases and J shed 4 bases, with 10 bases lying between them. CDR1 and CDR2 (germline): SGHNT, YYREEE (reference sequence). This CDR3 has 15 residues. The DNA of the CDR3 is TGTGCCAGCAGCTTGGAAGGGGTCCGCACCGGGGAGCTGTTTTTT. It codes for CASSLEGVRTGELFF.

The chain employs TRBV15 and TRBJ1-2; D may be TRBD1 (6 bases). Trimming removed 5 bases from V and 5 bases from J, with 12 bases in between. This CDR3 comprises 13 residues. Germline CDR1 LNHNV, CDR2 YYDKDF (reference sequence). CDR3 sequence reads: CATSAGEGYGYTF. CDR3 nucleotide sequence: TGTGCCACCAGCGCAGGGGAGGGGTATGGCTACACCTTC.

The rearrangement uses TRBV15 and TRBJ2-2, with D tentatively TRBD2 (5 bases). Germline loops: CDR1 LNHNV, CDR2 YYDKDF (reference sequence). The V and J ends lost 1 base and 3 bases respectively, with 12 bases between them. This CDR3 comprises 16 residues. The DNA of the CDR3 is TGTGCCACCAGCAGAGTATTTCGGGGTTACACCGGGGAGCTGTTTTTT. Its protein product is CATSRVFRGYTGELFF.

The J gene is TRBJ2-1, the V gene TRBV16; possible D gene TRBD2, 5 bases. The CDR3 length is 14 residues. Germline CDR1 KGHSY, CDR2 FQNENV. Trimming cost V 4 bases and J 5 bases, with 12 bases left between them. Written as DNA, the CDR3 is TGTGCCAGCAGCCCCGCCGGACTGAACAATGAGCAGTTCTTC. Its protein is CASSPAGLNNEQFF.

The V gene is TRBV6-6, the J gene TRBJ1-5, with D possibly being TRBD1 (6 bases). Trimming took off 2 bases at V and 4 bases at J, with 9 bases between the two ends. CDR1 is MNHNY and CDR2 is SVGAGI in the germline V gene (reference sequence). The CDR3 has 14 amino acids. The CDR3 DNA reads TGTGCCAGCAGTTACGCAGGGGAGAATCAGCCCCAGCATTTT. It codes for CASSYAGENQPQHF.

The chain couples TRBV7-2 to TRBJ2-3; tentatively, D is TRBD2 (5 bases). V lost 1 base, J lost 2 bases, and 10 bases lay in between. Germline V gene sequence: CDR1 SGHTA, CDR2 FQGNSA. CDR3 length: 15 residues. This CDR3 reads CASSLVLAPTDTQYF. The CDR3 DNA reads as TGTGCCAGCAGCTTAGTGCTAGCCCCCACAGATACGCAGTATTTT.

The genes are TRBV6-1 and TRBJ2-7; 8 bases align to TRBD2. V dropped 8 bases and J dropped 0; count of bases not matched to a gene: 3. The germline gives CDR1 MNHNS, CDR2 SASEGT. The CDR3 is 13 residues long. CDR3 sequence (DNA): TGTGCCAGCTTGCGGGGGGTCTCCTACGAGCAGTACTTC. Amino acid sequence: CASLRGVSYEQYF.

V usage is TRBV27 and J usage is TRBJ1-1; D gene unclear. The V end lost 10 bases, the J end lost 3 bases, and 9 bases lay between the germline ends. The CDR3 is made up of 11 amino acids. Germline V gene lookup returns CDR1 MNHEY and CDR2 SMNVEV (reference sequence). CDR3 nucleotide sequence: TGTGCCACCTTTGAGGACACTGAAGCTTTCTTT. Protein product: CATFEDTEAFF.

This chain connects TRBV18 to TRBJ1-1; the match to TRBD1 covers 10 bases. CDR3 size: 15 residues. Germline V CDR1 and CDR2: KGHSH, LQKENI. The J segment lost 5 bases and the V segment lost 6 bases, leaving 9 bases of the junction unmatched. This CDR3 is CASSPRTGGETEAFF. The CDR3 DNA reads as TGTGCCAGCTCTCCTCGGACAGGGGGTGAAACTGAAGCTTTCTTT. The full variable domain, with the rest looked up from reference TRBV18 and TRBJ1-1, is NAGVMQNPRHLVRRRGQEARLRCSPMKGHSHVYWYRQLPEEGLKFMVYLQKENIIDESGMPKERFSAEFPKEGPSILRIQQVVRGDSAAYFCASSPRTGGETEAFFGQGTRLTVV.

V and J are TRBV4-1 and TRBJ2-2; TRBD1 agrees at 8 bases. The V and J ends lost 4 bases and 7 bases, in that order; junction bases with no gene match: 14. Germline V gene data show CDR1 as MGHRA and CDR2 as YSYEKL. The CDR3 is 17 amino acids. Written as DNA, the CDR3 is TGCGCCAGCAGCCCCCTACCCAGGGGGCTTGAGGTCGGGGAGCTGTTTTTT. Residues: CASSPLPRGLEVGELFF.

V usage is TRBV18 and J usage is TRBJ2-5, with D unresolved. Trimming took 4 bases from V and 2 from J, leaving 5 bases between them. From germline, CDR1 is KGHSH and CDR2 LQKENI. This CDR3 is 12 amino acids long. This chain's CDR3 is CASSRDQETQYF. For the CDR3, the DNA is TGTGCCAGCTCACGAGATCAAGAGACCCAGTACTTC.

This clone was detected once. The chain has TRBV7-2 and TRBJ2-5; 7 nucleotides agree with TRBD1. J was trimmed by 4 bases and V by 1 base; bases with no gene match: 6. Germline lookup yields CDR1 SGHTA and CDR2 FQGNSA. The length of the CDR3 is 15 residues. The CDR3 sequence is CASSLDRAGGETQYF. The CDR3 DNA reads TGTGCCAGCAGCTTAGATCGGGCAGGGGGAGAGACCCAGTACTTC.

V usage is TRBV5-1 and J usage is TRBJ2-3, with D possibly matching TRBD2 (5 bases). Trimming left V 1 base short and J 4 bases short, with 10 bases between. The CDR3 contains 14 residues. Germline V gene data show CDR1 as SGHRS and CDR2 as YFSETQ. The CDR3 nucleotides read TGCGCCAGCAGCTTGACAGACGGGGCAGATACGCAGTATTTT. It translates to CASSLTDGADTQYF.

This clone was observed a single time. The rearrangement links TRBV7-3 to TRBJ2-1, with a weak D call TRBD1 (6 bases). V was cut by 5 bases and J by 10 bases, with 21 bases left in between. This CDR3 is built from 15 residues. CDR1 SGHTA and CDR2 FQGTGA come from the germline V gene. This chain's CDR3 is CASSRTGGGPREQFF. The CDR3 nucleotides are TGTGCCAGCAGCCGGACTGGGGGCGGCCCTCGGGAGCAGTTCTTC.